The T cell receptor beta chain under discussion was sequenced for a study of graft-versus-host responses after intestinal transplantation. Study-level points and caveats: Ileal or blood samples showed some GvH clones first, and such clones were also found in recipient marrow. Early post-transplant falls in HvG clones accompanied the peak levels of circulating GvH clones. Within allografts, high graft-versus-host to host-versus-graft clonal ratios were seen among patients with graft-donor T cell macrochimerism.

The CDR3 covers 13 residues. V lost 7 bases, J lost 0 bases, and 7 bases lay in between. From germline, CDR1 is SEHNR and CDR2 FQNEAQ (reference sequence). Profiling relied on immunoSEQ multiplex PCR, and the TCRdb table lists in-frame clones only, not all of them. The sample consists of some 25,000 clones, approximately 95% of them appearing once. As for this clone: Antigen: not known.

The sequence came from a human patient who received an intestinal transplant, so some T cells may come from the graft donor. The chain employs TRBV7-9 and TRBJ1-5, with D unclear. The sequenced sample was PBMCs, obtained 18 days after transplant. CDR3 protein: CASNGNSNQPQHF. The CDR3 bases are TGTGCCAGCAACGGGAATAGCAATCAGCCCCAGCATTTT.